The 5 T cell receptor beta chains in this list originate from one sample, sequenced in a study of cytomegalovirus exposure and HLA in healthy donors. PCR amplification relied on 60 Vbeta primers (plus 13 Jbeta primers). Assay: immunoSEQ multiplex PCR; the TCRdb copy retains only in-frame clones and omits some. Its table lists tens of thousands of clones. The sequencing sample was made of PBMCs. The receptor source for this set is a woman between 25 and 40 years old in good health and CMV-seropositive.

The CDR3 coding sequence is TGTGCCAGCAGCTTAGCGCAAGGGGTGTCGACGTTGACCGGGGAGCTGTTTTTT. This encodes CASSLAQGVSTLTGELFF. J is TRBJ2-2 and V is TRBV7-6; tentative D call: TRBD1 (5 bases). The CDR3 has 18 amino acids. V was trimmed by 0 bases and J by 5 bases, leaving 19 bases between them. Per the germline V gene, CDR1 is SGHVS and CDR2 is FNYEAQ. Full variable domain (remainder filled in from reference TRBV7-6 and TRBJ2-2): GAGVSQSPRYKVTKRGQDVALRCDPISGHVSLYWYRQALGQGPEFLTYFNYEAQQDKSGLPNDRFSAERPEGSISTLTIQRTEQRDSAMYRCASSLAQGVSTLTGELFFGEGSRLTVL.

The rearrangement joins TRBV6-1 to TRBJ1-5, with D tentatively TRBD1 (6 bases). CDR3 size: 14 residues. Trimming stripped 2 bases from V and 2 bases from J, with 7 bases between. CDR1 MNHNS and CDR2 SASEGT come from the germline V gene. The CDR3 spells CASSESGGNQPQHF. CDR3 in DNA: TGTGCCAGCAGTGAATCAGGGGGCAATCAGCCCCAGCATTTT.

The V and J genes are TRBV19 and TRBJ1-5; D call uncertain. Germline CDR1 LNHDA, CDR2 SQIVND (reference sequence). Trimming removed 10 bases at V and 6 bases at J, with 16 bases between. The CDR3 is made up of 13 amino acids. The CDR3, as DNA: TGTGCCATCGAAGGTGGTCCGGGTCAGCCCCAGCATTTT. Amino acid sequence: CAIEGGPGQPQHF.

The chain joins TRBV6-5 to TRBJ2-3; 10 bases align to TRBD2. V shed 6 bases, J shed 1 base, and the junction held 4 bases outside the gene matches. The CDR3 is 15 amino acids. The germline gives CDR1 MNHEY, CDR2 SVGAGI. The CDR3 nucleotides read TGTGCCAGCAGACTCGGACTAGCGGGCACAGATACGCAGTATTTT. It yields the protein CASRLGLAGTDTQYF.

This chain links TRBV7-2 with TRBJ2-1; 9 nucleotides match TRBD2. CDR1 SGHTA and CDR2 FQGNSA come from the germline V gene. J gave up 7 bases and V 2 bases, and 9 bases lay outside the gene matches. This CDR3 contains 16 residues. CDR3 DNA: TGTGCCAGCAGCTTATCCCCTGCGGGAGGGCCAAATGAGCAGTTCTTC. Encoded protein: CASSLSPAGGPNEQFF.